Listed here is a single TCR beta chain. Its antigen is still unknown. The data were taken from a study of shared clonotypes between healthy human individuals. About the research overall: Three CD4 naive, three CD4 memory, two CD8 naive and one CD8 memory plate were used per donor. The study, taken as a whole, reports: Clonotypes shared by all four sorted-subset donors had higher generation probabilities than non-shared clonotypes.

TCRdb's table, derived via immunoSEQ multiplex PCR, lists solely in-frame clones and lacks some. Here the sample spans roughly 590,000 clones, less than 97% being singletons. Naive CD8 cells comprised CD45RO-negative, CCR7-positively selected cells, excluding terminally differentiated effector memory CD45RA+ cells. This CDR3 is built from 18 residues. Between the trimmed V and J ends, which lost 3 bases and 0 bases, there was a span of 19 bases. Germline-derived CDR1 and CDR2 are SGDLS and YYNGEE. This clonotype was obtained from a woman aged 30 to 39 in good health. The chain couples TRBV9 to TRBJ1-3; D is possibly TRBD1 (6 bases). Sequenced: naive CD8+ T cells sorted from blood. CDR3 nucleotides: TGTGCCAGCAGCGAACCAGGGCAGGGGACAACCTCTGGAAACACCATATATTTT. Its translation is CASSEPGQGTTSGNTIYF.